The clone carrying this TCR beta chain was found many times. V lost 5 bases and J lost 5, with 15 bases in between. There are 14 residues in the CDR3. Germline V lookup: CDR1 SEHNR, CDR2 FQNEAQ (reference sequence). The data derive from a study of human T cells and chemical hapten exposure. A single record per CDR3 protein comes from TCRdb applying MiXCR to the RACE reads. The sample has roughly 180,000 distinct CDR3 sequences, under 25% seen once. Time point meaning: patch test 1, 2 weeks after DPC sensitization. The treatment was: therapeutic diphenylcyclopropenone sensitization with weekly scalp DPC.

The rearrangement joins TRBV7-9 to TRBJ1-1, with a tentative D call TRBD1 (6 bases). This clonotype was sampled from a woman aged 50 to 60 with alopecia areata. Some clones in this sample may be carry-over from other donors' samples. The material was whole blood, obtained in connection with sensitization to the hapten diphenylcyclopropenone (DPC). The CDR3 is CASSETDRRTEAFF. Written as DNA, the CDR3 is TGTGCCAGCAGCGAGACGGACAGAAGAACTGAAGCTTTCTTT.